This is a list of T cell receptor beta chains from one sample in a study of cytomegalovirus exposure and HLA in healthy donors. The protocol was immunoSEQ multiplex PCR, while the TCRdb copy is restricted to in-frame clones and leaves out a portion. The sample lists around 130,000 clones; 70% to 90% were seen once. Sequences were obtained from PBMCs. Receptors were obtained from a woman between 35 and 50 years old in good health and CMV-seropositive. Both conserved end residues are part of each CDR3. D genes are given only for firm matches. Only some rows state a clone size, as once, few, many or a class for expanded clones.

j_call	d_call	v_call	clone_size	cdr3_nt	cdr3_aa
TRBJ1-1	NA	TRBV5-5	NA	TGTGCCAGCAGCTCGCCGATAACGATAGACACTGAAGCTTTCTTT	CASSSPITIDTEAFF
TRBJ2-7	TRBD1	TRBV4-2	NA	TGTGCCAGCAGCCAAGATGGGACAGGGGTCTACGAGCAGTACTTC	CASSQDGTGVYEQYF
TRBJ1-1	NA	TRBV12-1	NA	TGTGCCAGCAGATCCCATGGGCGCGGGGACACTGAAGCTTTCTTT	CASRSHGRGDTEAFF
TRBJ1-1	TRBD1	TRBV28	NA	TGTGCCAGCAGCCCCGGGACAGCCCTAATCACTGAAGCTTTCTTT	CASSPGTALITEAFF
TRBJ2-7	NA	TRBV9	few	TGTGCCAGCAGCGTAGCGGGAAGCTACGAGCAGTACTTC	CASSVAGSYEQYF
TRBJ2-1	NA	TRBV4-3	NA	TGCGCCAGCAGCCAAGATGCGACTAACCCCTACAATGAGCAGTTCTTC	CASSQDATNPYNEQFF
TRBJ1-1	TRBD1	TRBV7-9	once	TGTGCCAGCAGCTTCCTCGGACAGGGGGTTGAAGCTTTCTTT	CASSFLGQGVEAFF
TRBJ1-4	NA	TRBV11-2	few	TGTGCCAGCAGCTCGACCGCAGGGGATAATGAAAAACTGTTTTTT	CASSSTAGDNEKLFF
TRBJ1-2	NA	TRBV4-2	NA	TGTGCCAGCAGCCGGACAGCTTATGGCTACACCTTC	CASSRTAYGYTF
TRBJ2-5	TRBD2	TRBV4-2	NA	TGTGCCAGCAGCCAAGAGAGCGGGGCTGGGACCCAGTACTTC	CASSQESGAGTQYF
TRBJ2-1	TRBD2	TRBV5-1	NA	TGCGCCAGCAGCGGGTATAGCGGGGGGGGTATGAATGAGCAGTTCTTC	CASSGYSGGGMNEQFF
TRBJ1-5	TRBD1	TRBV13	NA	TGTGCCAGCAGCCTGCACCTTGGGGACAGGGATAATCAGCCCCAGCATTTT	CASSLHLGDRDNQPQHF
TRBJ1-2	NA	TRBV29-1	NA	TGCAGCGTACGGACTTTACTAAACTATGGCTACACCTTC	CSVRTLLNYGYTF
TRBJ2-2	NA	TRBV9	NA	TGTGCCAGCAGCGTGAGTACCGGGGAGCTGTTTTTT	CASSVSTGELFF
TRBJ2-7	TRBD1	TRBV18	NA	TGTGCCAGCTCACCGGGCCCCGGACAGGGGGGTTCTGGTGGGTTTTACGAGCAGTACTTC	CASSPGPGQGGSGGFYEQYF
TRBJ2-5	TRBD2	TRBV28	once	TGTGCCAGCATCCAAGGACTAGCTCAGGAGACCCAGTACTTC	CASIQGLAQETQYF
TRBJ2-1	TRBD2	TRBV5-4	NA	TGTGCCAGCAGCTTGGGGACTAGCGGGGGTCACAATGAGCAGTTCTTC	CASSLGTSGGHNEQFF
TRBJ1-2	TRBD1	TRBV11-2	NA	TGTGCCAGCAGCTTAGGGACAGGGGGCGCCGGGGTCGGTGGCTACACCTTC	CASSLGTGGAGVGGYTF
TRBJ1-2	NA	TRBV5-1	NA	TGCGCCAGCAGCTTGGGCCAAGAGGGCTATGGCTACACCTTC	CASSLGQEGYGYTF
TRBJ2-3	TRBD2	TRBV4-2	NA	TGTGCCAGCAGCCAGGGGCTAGCGGGAGCTGCAGATACGCAGTATTTT	CASSQGLAGAADTQYF